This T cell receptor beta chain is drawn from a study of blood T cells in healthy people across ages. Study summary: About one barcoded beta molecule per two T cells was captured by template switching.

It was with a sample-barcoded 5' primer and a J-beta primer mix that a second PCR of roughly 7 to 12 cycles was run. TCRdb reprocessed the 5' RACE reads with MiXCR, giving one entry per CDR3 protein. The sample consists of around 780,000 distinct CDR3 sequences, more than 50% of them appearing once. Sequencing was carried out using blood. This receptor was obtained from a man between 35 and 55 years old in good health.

The CDR3 loop reads CASRLTTVGEQFF. The CDR3 DNA follows: TGTGCCAGCAGACTCACAACTGTCGGTGAGCAGTTCTTC. The gene calls are TRBV27 and TRBJ2-1; D unclear. The CDR3 is 13 residues long. Deletions cut 6 bases from V and 9 bases from J, with 15 bases between. Looked up from germline, CDR1 is MNHEY and CDR2 is SMNVEV (reference sequence).